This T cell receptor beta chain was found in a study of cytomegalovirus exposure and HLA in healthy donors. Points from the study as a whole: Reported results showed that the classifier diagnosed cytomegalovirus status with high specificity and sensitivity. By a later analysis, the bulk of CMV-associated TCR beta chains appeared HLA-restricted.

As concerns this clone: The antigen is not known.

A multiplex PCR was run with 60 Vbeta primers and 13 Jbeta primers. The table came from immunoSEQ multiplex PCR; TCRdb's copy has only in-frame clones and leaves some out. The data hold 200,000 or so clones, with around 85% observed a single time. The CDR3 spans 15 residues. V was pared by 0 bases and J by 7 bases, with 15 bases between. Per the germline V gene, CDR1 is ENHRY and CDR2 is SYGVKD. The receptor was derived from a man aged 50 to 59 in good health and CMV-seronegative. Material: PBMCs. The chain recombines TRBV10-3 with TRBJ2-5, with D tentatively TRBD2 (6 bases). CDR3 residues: CAISESEGGPGTQYF. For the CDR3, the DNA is TGTGCCATCAGTGAGTCTGAGGGAGGCCCCGGGACCCAGTACTTC.